A selection of T cell receptor beta chains follows, all from one sample in a study of T cells in Graves' hyperthyroidism and ophthalmopathy. TCRdb passed the multiplex PCR reads through MiXCR, listing each CDR3 protein once. The repertoire holds about 360,000 distinct CDR3 sequences, with roughly 14% as singletons. The specimen was blood. Source of these receptors: a man in his thirties or forties with Graves' hyperthyroidism that later progressed to Graves' ophthalmopathy. CDR3s include the opening cysteine and the closing phenylalanine or tryptophan. Fields, in order: V gene, D gene, clone size, J gene, CDR3 protein, CDR3 DNA. A D gene is named only where the DNA matches it firmly. Not all rows give a size; the values are once, few, many and, for expanded clones, a class.

TRBV16	.	.	TRBJ1-1	CASSQSGANTEAFF	TGTGCCAGCAGCCAATCTGGGGCAAACACTGAAGCTTTCTTT
TRBV29-1	.	few	TRBJ2-7	CSVVSQGYYEQYF	TGCAGCGTTGTAAGCCAGGGATACTACGAGCAGTACTTC
TRBV30	TRBD1	many	TRBJ1-5	CAWSKQGAGNQPQHF	TGTGCCTGGTCGAAACAGGGGGCGGGCAATCAGCCCCAGCATTTT
TRBV6-1	.	many	TRBJ2-7	CASRPGTFYEQYF	TGTGCCAGCCGTCCAGGGACATTCTACGAGCAGTACTTC
TRBV11-1	.	many	TRBJ1-6	CASSLDSLSPLHF	TGTGCCAGCAGCTTGGACAGCTTATCCCCCCTCCACTTT
TRBV6-2/TRBV6-3	.	many	TRBJ1-5	CASSYPTGQPQHF	TGTGCCAGCAGTTACCCTACAGGTCAGCCCCAGCATTTT
TRBV19	TRBD1	.	TRBJ1-4	CASNPQDRREKLFF	TGTGCCAGTAACCCCCAGGACAGGCGAGAAAAACTGTTTTTT
TRBV10-3	TRBD1	many	TRBJ1-5	CAISRTGGNQPQHF	TGTGCCATCAGCCGGACAGGGGGCAATCAGCCCCAGCATTTT
TRBV19	TRBD1	many	TRBJ1-1	CASSVIQGKNTEAFF	TGTGCCAGTAGTGTAATACAGGGGAAAAACACTGAAGCTTTCTTT
TRBV15	TRBD2	many	TRBJ2-5	CATSRGTSGGFQETQYF	TGTGCCACCAGCAGAGGGACTAGCGGGGGATTCCAAGAGACCCAGTACTTC
TRBV10-3	.	.	TRBJ2-1	CAISESGTFHEQLF	TGTGCCATCAGTGAGTCTGGAACCTTCCATGAGCAGCTCTTC
TRBV5-1	.	few	TRBJ1-2	CASSFNGYGYTF	TGCGCCAGCAGCTTCAACGGGTATGGCTACACCTTC
TRBV7-9	.	many	TRBJ2-1	CASIPPSTGPRSYNEQFF	TGTGCCAGCATTCCACCCAGTACAGGGCCTCGCTCCTACAATGAGCAGTTCTTC
TRBV11-3	.	many	TRBJ1-1	CASSLYAPGNTEAFF	TGTGCCAGCAGCTTATATGCTCCAGGGAACACTGAAGCTTTCTTT
TRBV4-2	TRBD2	few	TRBJ2-3	CASSQLTSGGRPGTDTQYF	TGTGCCAGCAGCCAACTCACTAGCGGGGGGCGACCTGGCACAGATACGCAGTATTTT
TRBV28	.	many	TRBJ1-6	CASSSGESSYNSPLHF	TGTGCCAGCAGTTCAGGCGAGAGCTCCTATAATTCACCCCTCCACTTT
TRBV28	TRBD1	many	TRBJ2-2	CASRPATGAGAGELFF	TGTGCCAGCAGACCCGCTACAGGGGCCGGCGCCGGGGAGCTGTTTTTT
TRBV5-1	.	many	TRBJ2-3	CASSFEGADTQYF	TGCGCCAGCAGCTTTGAGGGCGCAGATACGCAGTATTTT
TRBV13	.	few	TRBJ2-2	CASSPWLIAGTANTGELFF	TGTGCCAGCAGCCCATGGCTTATCGCAGGAACAGCGAACACCGGGGAGCTGTTTTTT
TRBV10-1	.	.	TRBJ2-3	CASSDVGRGDTQYF	TGCGCCAGCAGTGATGTTGGCCGGGGAGATACGCAGTATTTT
TRBV29-1	.	.	TRBJ2-5	CSAGGEETQYF	TGCAGCGCAGGGGGGGAGGAGACCCAGTACTTC
TRBV7-9	.	many	TRBJ2-5	CASSPPLAEETQYF	TGTGCCAGCAGCCCCCCGCTCGCGGAAGAGACCCAGTACTTC
TRBV7-2	TRBD1	few	TRBJ1-4	CASSAQGQTNEKLFF	TGTGCCAGCAGCGCTCAGGGACAGACTAATGAAAAACTGTTTTTT
TRBV27	TRBD2	few	TRBJ2-7	CASSLFGGGAELFEQYF	TGTGCCAGCAGTTTATTCGGCGGGGGGGCCGAGTTGTTTGAGCAGTACTTC
TRBV7-6	TRBD1	.	TRBJ2-1	CASSLAGGQGQTYNEQFF	TGTGCCAGCAGCTTAGCAGGGGGACAGGGGCAAACCTACAATGAGCAGTTCTTC
TRBV28	.	few	TRBJ1-1	CASSFSSQGVNTEAFF	TGTGCCAGCAGTTTCTCCTCCCAGGGAGTGAACACTGAAGCTTTCTTT
TRBV6-1	.	.	TRBJ2-4	CASSEVRDFKNIQYF	TGTGCCAGCAGTGAGGTTAGGGATTTCAAAAACATTCAGTACTTC
TRBV20-1	.	many	TRBJ2-1	CSGERGGIYNEQFF	TGCAGTGGGGAAAGGGGAGGTATCTACAATGAGCAGTTCTTC
TRBV5-1	.	few	TRBJ2-2	CASSFRSKLNTGELFF	TGCGCCAGCAGCTTCAGATCAAAACTAAACACCGGGGAGCTGTTTTTT
TRBV5-1	.	many	TRBJ1-1	CASSPWTGAGTEAFF	TGCGCCAGCAGCCCCTGGACGGGGGCGGGCACTGAAGCTTTCTTT
TRBV3-1	TRBD2	many	TRBJ2-3	CASSQGGTSLPDTQYF	TGTGCCAGCAGCCAAGGGGGGACTAGCCTCCCAGATACGCAGTATTTT
TRBV13	.	many	TRBJ2-7	CASSLAGSPYEQYF	TGTGCCAGCAGCTTAGCCGGAAGCCCTTACGAGCAGTACTTC
TRBV29-1	TRBD2	once	TRBJ2-7	CSVRARLADYEQYF	TGCAGCGTCCGAGCCCGACTAGCGGATTACGAGCAGTACTTC
TRBV9	.	few	TRBJ1-1	CASSAESVNTEAFF	TGTGCCAGCAGCGCGGAGTCAGTTAACACTGAAGCTTTCTTT
TRBV29-1	TRBD1	few	TRBJ1-1	CSAPGSGQGMNTEAFF	TGCAGCGCCCCCGGGTCCGGACAGGGAATGAACACTGAAGCTTTCTTT
TRBV7-9	TRBD1	few	TRBJ2-3	CASTETGISTDTRYF	TGTGCCAGCACCGAGACAGGGATAAGCACAGATACGCGGTATTTT
TRBV13	.	many	TRBJ2-1	CASSPPQGSYNEQFF	TGTGCCAGCAGCCCCCCCCAAGGGAGCTACAATGAGCAGTTCTTC